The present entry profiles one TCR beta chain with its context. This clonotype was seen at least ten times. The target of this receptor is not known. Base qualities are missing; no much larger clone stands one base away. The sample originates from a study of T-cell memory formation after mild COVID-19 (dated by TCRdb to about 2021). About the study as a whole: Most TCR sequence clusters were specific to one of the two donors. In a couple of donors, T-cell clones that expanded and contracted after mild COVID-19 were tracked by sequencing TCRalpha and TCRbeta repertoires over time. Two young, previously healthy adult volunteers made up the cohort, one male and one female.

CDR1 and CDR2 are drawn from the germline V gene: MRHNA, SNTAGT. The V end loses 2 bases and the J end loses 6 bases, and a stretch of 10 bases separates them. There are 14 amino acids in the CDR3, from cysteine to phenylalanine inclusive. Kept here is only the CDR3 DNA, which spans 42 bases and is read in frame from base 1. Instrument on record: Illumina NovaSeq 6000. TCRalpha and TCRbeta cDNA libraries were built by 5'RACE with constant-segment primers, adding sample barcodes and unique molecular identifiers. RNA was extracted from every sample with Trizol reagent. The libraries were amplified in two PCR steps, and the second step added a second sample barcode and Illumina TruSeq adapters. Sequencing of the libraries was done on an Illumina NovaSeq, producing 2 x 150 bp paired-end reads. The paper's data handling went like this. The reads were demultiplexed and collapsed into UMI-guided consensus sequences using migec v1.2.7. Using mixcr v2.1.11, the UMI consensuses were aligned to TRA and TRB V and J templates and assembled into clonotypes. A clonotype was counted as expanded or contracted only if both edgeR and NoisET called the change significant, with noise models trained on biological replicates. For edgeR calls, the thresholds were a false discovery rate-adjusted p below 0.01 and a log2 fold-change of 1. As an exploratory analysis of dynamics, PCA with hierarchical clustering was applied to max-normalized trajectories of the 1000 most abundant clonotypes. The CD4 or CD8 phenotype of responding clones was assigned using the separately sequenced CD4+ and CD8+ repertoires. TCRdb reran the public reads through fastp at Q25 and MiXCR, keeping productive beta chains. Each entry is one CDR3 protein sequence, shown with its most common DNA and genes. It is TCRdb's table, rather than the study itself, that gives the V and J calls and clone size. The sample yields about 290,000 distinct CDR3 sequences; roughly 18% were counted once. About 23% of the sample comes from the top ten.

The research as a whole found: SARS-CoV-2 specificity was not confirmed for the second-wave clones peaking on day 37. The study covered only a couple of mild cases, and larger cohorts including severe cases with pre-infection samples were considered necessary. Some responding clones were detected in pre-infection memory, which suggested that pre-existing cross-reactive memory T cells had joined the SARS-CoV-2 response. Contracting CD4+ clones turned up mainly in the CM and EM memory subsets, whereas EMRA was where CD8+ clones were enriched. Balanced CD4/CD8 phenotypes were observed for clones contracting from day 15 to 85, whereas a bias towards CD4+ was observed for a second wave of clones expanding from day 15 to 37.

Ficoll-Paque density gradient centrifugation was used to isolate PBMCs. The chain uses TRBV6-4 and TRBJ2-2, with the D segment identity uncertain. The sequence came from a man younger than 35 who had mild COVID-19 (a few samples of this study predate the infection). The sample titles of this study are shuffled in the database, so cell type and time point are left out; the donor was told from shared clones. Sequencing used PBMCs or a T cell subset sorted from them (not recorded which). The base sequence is TGTGCCAGCAGTGACAGGGCGGCTGCCGGGGAGCTGTTTTTT. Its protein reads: CASSDRAAAGELFF.